This T cell receptor (beta chain) was obtained from a study of blood T cell repertoires in COVID-19. To note about this clone: The junction differs from germline at one of its ends, possibly a read error.

The CDR3 consists of 13 residues. Method: immunoSEQ multiplex PCR; TCRdb's copy keeps in-frame clones and lacks some. The sample holds fewer than 60,000 clones, over 70% seen once. The specimen was peripheral blood. V is TRBV12-3 or TRBV12-4 and J is TRBJ2-5, with D maybe TRBD2 (7 bases). The TCR comes from a human donor with active COVID-19. The donor label of this sample is uncertain. The CDR3 region is CASNLRGGETQYF. The CDR3 bases are TGTGCCAGCAATTTAAGGGGGGGGGAGACCCAGTACTTC.